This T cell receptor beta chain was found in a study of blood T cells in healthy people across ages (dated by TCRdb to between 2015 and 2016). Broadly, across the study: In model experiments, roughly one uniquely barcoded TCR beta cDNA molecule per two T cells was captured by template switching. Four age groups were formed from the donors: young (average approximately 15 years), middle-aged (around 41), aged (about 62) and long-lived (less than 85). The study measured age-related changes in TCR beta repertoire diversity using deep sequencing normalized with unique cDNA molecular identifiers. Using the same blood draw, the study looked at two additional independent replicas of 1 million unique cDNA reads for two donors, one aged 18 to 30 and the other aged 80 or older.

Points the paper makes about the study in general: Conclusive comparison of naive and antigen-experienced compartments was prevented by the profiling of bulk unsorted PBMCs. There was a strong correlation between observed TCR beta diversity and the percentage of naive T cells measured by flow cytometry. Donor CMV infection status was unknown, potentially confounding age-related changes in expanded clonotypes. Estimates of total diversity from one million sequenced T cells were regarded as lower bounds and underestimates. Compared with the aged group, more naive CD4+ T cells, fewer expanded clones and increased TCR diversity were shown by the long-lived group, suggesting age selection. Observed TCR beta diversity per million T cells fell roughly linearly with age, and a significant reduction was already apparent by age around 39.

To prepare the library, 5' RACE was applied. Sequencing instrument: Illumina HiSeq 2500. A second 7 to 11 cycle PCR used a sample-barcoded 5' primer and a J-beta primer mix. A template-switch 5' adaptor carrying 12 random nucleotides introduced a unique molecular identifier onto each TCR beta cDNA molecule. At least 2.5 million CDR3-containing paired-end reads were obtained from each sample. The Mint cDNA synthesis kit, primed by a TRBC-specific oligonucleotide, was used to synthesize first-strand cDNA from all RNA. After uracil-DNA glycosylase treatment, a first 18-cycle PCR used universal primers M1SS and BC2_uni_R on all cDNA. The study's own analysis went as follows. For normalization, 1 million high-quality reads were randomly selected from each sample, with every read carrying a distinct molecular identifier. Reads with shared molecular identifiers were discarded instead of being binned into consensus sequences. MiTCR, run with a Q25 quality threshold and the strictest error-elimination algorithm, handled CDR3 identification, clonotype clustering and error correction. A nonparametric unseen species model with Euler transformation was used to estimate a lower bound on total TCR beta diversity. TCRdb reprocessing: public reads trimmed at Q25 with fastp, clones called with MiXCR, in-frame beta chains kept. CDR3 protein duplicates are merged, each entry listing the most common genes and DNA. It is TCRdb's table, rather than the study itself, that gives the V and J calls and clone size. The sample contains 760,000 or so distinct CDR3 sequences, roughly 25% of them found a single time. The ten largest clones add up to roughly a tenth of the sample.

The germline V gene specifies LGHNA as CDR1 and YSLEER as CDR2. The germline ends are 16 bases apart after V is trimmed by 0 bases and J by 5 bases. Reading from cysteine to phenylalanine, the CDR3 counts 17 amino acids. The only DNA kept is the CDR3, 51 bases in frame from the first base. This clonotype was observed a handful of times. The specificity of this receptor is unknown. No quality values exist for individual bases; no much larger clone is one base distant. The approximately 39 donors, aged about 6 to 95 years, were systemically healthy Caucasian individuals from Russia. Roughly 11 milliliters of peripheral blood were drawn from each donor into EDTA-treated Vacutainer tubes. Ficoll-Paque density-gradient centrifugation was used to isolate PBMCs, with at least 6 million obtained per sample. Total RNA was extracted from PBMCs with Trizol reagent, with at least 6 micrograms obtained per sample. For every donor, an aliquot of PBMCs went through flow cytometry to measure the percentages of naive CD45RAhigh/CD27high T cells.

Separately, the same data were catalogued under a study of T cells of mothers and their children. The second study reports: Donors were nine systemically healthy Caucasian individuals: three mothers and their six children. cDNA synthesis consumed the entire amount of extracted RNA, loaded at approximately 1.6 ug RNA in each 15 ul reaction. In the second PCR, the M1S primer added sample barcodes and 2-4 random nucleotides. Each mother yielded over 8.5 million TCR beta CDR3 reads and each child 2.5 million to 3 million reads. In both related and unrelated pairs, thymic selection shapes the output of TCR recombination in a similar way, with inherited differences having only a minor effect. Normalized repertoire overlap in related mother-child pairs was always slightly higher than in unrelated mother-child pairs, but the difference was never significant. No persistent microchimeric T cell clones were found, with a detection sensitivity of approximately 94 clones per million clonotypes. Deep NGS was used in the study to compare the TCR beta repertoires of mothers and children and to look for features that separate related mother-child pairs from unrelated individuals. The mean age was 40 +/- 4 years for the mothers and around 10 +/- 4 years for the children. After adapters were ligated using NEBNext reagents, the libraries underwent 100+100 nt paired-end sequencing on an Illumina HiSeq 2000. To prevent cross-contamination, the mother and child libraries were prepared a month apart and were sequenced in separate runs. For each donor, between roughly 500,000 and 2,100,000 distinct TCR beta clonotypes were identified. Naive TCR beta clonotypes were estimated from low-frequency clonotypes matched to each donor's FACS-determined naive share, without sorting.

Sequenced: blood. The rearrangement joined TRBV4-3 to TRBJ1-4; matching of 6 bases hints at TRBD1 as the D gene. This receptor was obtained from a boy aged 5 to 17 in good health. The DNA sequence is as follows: TGCGCCAGCAGCCAAGATCTTGTAGGACAGATCAATGAAAAACTGTTTTTT. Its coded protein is CASSQDLVGQINEKLFF.